Listed below are T cell receptor beta chains from one sample, sequenced in a study of human thymus T cells. Sequenced by immunoSEQ multiplex PCR; TCRdb stores in-frame clones only, minus some. The table shows roughly 130,000 clones, with around 94% occurring only once. Sequencing was performed on thymus tissue. The source of these receptors is a boy under two years old with a congenital heart defect but otherwise immunologically healthy. CDR3s include the opening cysteine and the closing phenylalanine or tryptophan. The D gene is left open where the match is weak. Expanded clones are given a class, and other clones once, few, many or no size at all.

V gene	D gene	J gene	clone size	CDR3 protein	CDR3 DNA
TRBV29-1	.	TRBJ1-1	.	CSGRDRDSNTEAFF	TGCAGCGGAAGGGACCGCGATTCGAACACTGAAGCTTTCTTT
TRBV19	.	TRBJ1-5	once	CASSIVWGAGNQPQHF	TGTGCCAGTAGTATAGTTTGGGGGGCGGGCAATCAGCCCCAGCATTTT
TRBV5-1	.	TRBJ2-1	.	CASSPGYYNEQFF	TGCGCCAGCAGCCCGGGCTACTACAATGAGCAGTTCTTC
TRBV6-5	.	TRBJ1-5	once	CASRPQGCQPQHF	TGTGCCAGCAGGCCGCAGGGTTGTCAGCCCCAGCATTTT
TRBV6-6	.	TRBJ1-2	.	CASSLYREEGYTF	TGTGCCAGCAGTTTGTACCGGGAGGAAGGCTACACCTTC
TRBV4-3	TRBD2	TRBJ2-7	once	CASSPTSGGLISYEQYF	TGCGCCAGCAGCCCGACTAGCGGGGGCCTTATAAGCTACGAGCAGTACTTC
TRBV19	.	TRBJ2-3	.	CATRLGGGTDTQYF	TGTGCCACCCGACTGGGGGGTGGCACAGATACGCAGTATTTT
TRBV13	TRBD1	TRBJ2-7	.	CASSPPGDRVYEQYF	TGTGCCAGCAGCCCGCCCGGGGACAGGGTCTACGAGCAGTACTTC
TRBV21-1	.	TRBJ2-7	.	CASSKAQTGNWTWYEQYF	TGTGCCAGCAGCAAAGCGCAGACAGGGAATTGGACGTGGTACGAGCAGTACTTC
TRBV6-1	.	TRBJ2-7	.	CASSSHRALAYEQYF	TGTGCCAGCAGTTCCCACAGGGCACTTGCCTACGAGCAGTACTTC
TRBV6-5	.	TRBJ2-5	.	CASIDARGAMETQYF	TGTGCCAGCATCGACGCCCGGGGGGCCATGGAGACCCAGTACTTC
TRBV6-1	.	TRBJ1-1	.	CASSETNTEAFF	TGTGCCAGCAGCGAGACGAACACTGAAGCTTTCTTT